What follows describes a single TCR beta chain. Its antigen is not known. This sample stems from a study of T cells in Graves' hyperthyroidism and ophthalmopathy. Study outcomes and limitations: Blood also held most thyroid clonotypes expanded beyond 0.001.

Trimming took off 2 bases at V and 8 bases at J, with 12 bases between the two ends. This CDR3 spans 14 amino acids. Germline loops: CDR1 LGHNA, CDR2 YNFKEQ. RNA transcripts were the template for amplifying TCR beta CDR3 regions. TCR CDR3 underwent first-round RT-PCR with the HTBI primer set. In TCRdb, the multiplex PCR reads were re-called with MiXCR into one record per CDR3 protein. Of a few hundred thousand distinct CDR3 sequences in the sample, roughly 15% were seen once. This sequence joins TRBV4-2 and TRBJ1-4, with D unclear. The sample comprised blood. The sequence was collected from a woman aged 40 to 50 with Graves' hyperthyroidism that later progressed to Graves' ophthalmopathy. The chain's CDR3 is CASSQTQDTEKLFF. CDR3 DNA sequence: TGTGCCAGCAGCCAAACCCAGGATACCGAAAAACTGTTTTTT.